Sequencing of this TCR beta chain was carried out in a study of T cells after yellow fever vaccination. Findings and caveats of the study: Abundant clonotypes (contaminants from the bulk population) could be present in FACS-sorted repertoires.

In making TCR cDNA, 5'RACE template switching added a universal primer site and UMIs to it. TCRdb redid the calling of the 5' RACE reads with MiXCR, one entry per CDR3 protein. The table lists about 320,000 distinct CDR3 sequences, around 4.5% of them singletons. This clonotype has at least ten counts. Its target is unknown. CDR1 is MDHEN and CDR2 is SYDVKM in the germline V gene. V was shortened by 10 bases and J by 0 bases, with 13 bases between the two germline ends. The CDR3 loop spans 15 amino acids. The gene calls are TRBV28 and TRBJ2-6, with D perhaps TRBD2 (5 bases). Sequences were derived from PBMCs, sampled 15 days after the yellow fever booster vaccination. The source of this sequence is a man younger than 35 who received the YFV17D yellow fever vaccine. The CDR3 reads CATSGGPSGANVLTF. CDR3 in DNA: TGTGCCACCAGCGGCGGGCCCTCTGGGGCCAACGTCCTGACTTTC.